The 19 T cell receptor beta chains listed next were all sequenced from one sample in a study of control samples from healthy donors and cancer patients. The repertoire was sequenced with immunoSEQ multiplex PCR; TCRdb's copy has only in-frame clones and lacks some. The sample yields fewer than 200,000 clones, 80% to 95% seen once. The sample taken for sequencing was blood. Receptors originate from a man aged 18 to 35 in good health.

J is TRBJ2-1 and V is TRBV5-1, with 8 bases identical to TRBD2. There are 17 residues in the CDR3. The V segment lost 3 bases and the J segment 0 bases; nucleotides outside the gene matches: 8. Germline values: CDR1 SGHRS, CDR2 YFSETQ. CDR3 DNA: TGCGCCAGCAGCTCCACTAGCGGCGGCATCTCCTACAATGAGCAGTTCTTC. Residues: CASSSTSGGISYNEQFF.

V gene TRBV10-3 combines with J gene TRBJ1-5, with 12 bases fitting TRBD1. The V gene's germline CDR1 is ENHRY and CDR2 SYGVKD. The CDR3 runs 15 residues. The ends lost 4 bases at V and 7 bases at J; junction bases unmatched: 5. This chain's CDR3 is CAISAGTGGGQPQHF. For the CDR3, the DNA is TGTGCCATCAGTGCAGGGACAGGGGGCGGGCAGCCCCAGCATTTT.

DNA for the CDR3: TGTGCCAGCAGTCAGAATTTCGGGGAGCTGTTTTTT. Translated: CASSQNFGELFF. This chain joins TRBV12-3 or TRBV12-4 and TRBJ2-2; D gene uncertain. The CDR3 contains 12 residues. Trimming shortened V by 5 bases and J by 7 bases, and 8 bases separated the two germline ends.

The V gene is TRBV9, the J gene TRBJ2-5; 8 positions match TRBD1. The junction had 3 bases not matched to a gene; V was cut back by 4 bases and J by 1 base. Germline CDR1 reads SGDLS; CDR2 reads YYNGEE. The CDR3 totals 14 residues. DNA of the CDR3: TGTGCCAGCAGCTTCGGACAGGGCCAAGAGACCCAGTACTTC. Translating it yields CASSFGQGQETQYF.

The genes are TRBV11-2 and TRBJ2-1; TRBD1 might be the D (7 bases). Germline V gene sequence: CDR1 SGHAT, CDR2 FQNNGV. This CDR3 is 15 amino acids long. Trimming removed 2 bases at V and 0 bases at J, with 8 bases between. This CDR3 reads CASSLQGGSYNEQFF. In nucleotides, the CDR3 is TGTGCCAGCAGCTTACAGGGGGGCTCCTACAATGAGCAGTTCTTC.

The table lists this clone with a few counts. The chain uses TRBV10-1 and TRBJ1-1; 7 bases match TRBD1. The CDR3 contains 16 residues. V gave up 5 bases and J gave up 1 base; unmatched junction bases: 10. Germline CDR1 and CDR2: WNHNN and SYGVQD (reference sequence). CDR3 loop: CASSNPQGKENTEAFF. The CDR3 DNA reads TGCGCCAGCAGTAACCCACAGGGGAAGGAGAACACTGAAGCTTTCTTT.

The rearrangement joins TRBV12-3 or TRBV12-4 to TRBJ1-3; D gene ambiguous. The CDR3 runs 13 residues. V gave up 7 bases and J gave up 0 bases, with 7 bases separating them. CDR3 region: CASIGYSGNTIYF. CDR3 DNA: TGTGCCAGCATCGGGTACTCTGGAAACACCATATATTTT.

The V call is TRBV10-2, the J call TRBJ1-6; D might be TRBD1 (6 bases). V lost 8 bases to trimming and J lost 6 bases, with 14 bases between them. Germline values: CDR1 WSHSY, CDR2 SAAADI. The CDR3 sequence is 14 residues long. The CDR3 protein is CASRTDSINSPLHF. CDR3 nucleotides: TGCGCCAGCCGGACGGACAGCATTAATTCACCCCTCCACTTT.

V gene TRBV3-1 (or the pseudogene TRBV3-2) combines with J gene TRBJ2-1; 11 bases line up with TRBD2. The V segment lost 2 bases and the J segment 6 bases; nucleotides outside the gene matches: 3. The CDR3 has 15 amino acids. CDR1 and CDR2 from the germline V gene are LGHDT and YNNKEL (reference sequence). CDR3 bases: TGTGCCAGCAGCCAAATAGCGGGGGGGCTCAATGAGCAGTTCTTC. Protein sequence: CASSQIAGGLNEQFF.

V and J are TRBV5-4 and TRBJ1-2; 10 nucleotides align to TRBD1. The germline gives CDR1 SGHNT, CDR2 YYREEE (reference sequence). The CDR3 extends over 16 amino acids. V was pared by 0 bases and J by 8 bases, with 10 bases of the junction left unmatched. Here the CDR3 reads CASSLVTGQGIGGYTF. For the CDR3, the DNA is TGTGCCAGCAGCTTGGTTACGGGACAGGGGATTGGGGGCTACACCTTC. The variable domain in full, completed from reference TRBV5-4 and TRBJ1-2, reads ETGVTQSPTHLIKTRGQQVTLRCSSQSGHNTVSWYQQALGQGPQFIFQYYREEENGRGNFPPRFSGLQFPNYSSELNVNALELDDSALYLCASSLVTGQGIGGYTFGSGTRLTVV.

DNA of the CDR3: TGTGCCAGCAGTTACGAAGGGGGTGGTTCACCCCTCCACTTT. It translates to CASSYEGGGSPLHF. The chain joins TRBV6-2 or TRBV6-3 to TRBJ1-6; possibly TRBD1 for D (6 bases). CDR3 length: 14 residues. Germline lookup yields CDR1 MNHEY and CDR2 SVGEGT. Deletions cut 2 bases from V and 9 bases from J, with 11 bases between.

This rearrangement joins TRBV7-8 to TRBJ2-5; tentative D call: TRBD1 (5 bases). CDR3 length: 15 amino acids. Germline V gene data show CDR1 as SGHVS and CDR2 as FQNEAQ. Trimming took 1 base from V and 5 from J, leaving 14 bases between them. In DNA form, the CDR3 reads TGTGCCAGCAGCTTAGGCATCAGGGTGGGGGAGACCCAGTACTTC. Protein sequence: CASSLGIRVGETQYF.

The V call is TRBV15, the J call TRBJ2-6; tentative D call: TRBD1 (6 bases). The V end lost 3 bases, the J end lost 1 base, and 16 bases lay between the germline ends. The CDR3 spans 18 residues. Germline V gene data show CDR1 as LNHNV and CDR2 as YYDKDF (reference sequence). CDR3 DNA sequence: TGTGCCACCAGCAGTCTCCCCGGACAGTTATCTGGGGCCAACGTCCTGACTTTC. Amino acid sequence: CATSSLPGQLSGANVLTF.

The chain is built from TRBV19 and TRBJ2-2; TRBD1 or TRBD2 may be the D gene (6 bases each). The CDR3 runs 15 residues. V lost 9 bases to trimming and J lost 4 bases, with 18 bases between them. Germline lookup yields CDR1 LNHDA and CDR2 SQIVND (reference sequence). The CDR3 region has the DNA TGTGCCAGCCCCTGGGGGGCAGGGGCCACCGGGGAGCTGTTTTTT. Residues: CASPWGAGATGELFF.

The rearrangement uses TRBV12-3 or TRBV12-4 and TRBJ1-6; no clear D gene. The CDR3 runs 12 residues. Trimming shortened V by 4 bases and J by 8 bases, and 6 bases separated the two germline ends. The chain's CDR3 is CASSSSDSPLHF. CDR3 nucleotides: TGTGCCAGCAGTTCGTCTGATTCACCCCTCCACTTT.

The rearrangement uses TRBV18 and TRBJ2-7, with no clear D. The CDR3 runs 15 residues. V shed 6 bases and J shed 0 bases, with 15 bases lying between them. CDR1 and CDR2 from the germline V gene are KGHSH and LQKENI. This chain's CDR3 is CASSEDEDLSYEQYF. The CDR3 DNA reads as TGTGCCAGCTCCGAGGACGAGGATCTCTCCTACGAGCAGTACTTC.

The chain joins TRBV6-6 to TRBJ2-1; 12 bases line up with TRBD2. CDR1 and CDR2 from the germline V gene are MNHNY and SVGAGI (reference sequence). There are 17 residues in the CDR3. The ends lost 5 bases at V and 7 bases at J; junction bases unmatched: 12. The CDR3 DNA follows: TGTGCCAGCAGTCGCGGGGCTAGCGGGGGGGCCGGAAATGAGCAGTTCTTC. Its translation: CASSRGASGGAGNEQFF.

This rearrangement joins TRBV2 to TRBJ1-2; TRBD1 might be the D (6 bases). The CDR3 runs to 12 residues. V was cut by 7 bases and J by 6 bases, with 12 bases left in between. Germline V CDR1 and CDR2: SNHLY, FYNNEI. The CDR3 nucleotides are TGTGCCAGCACTCGGCAGGGGAATGGCTACACCTTC. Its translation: CASTRQGNGYTF. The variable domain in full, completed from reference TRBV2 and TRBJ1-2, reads EPEVTQTPSHQVTQMGQEVILRCVPISNHLYFYWYRQILGQKVEFLVSFYNNEISEKSEIFDDQFSVERPDGSNFTLKIRSTKLEDSAMYFCASTRQGNGYTFGSGTRLTVV.

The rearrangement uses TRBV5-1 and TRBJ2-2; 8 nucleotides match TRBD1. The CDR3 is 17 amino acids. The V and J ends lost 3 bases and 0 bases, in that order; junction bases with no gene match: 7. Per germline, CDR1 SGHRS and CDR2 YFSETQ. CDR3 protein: CASSSSGQAANTGELFF. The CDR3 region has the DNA TGCGCCAGCAGCTCGTCGGGACAGGCCGCGAACACCGGGGAGCTGTTTTTT. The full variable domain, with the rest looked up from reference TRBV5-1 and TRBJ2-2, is KAGVTQTPRYLIKTRGQQVTLSCSPISGHRSVSWYQQTPGQGLQFLFEYFSETQRNKGNFPGRFSGRQFSNSRSEMNVSTLELGDSALYLCASSSSGQAANTGELFFGEGSRLTVL.